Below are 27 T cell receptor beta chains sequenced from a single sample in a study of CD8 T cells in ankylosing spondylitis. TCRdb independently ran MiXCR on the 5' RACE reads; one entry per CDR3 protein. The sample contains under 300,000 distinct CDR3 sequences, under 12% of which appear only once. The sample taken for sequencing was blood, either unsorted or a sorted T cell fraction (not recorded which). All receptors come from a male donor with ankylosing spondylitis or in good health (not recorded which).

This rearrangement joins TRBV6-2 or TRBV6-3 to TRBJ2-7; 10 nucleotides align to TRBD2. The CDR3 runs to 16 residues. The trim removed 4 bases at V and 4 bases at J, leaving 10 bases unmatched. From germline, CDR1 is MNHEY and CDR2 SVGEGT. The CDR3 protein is CASSSHGQREGYEQYF. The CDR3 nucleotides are TGTGCCAGCAGTTCCCACGGACAGCGGGAGGGTTACGAGCAGTACTTC.

The CDR3 protein is CASAVVGNTEAFF. CDR3 nucleotides: TGTGCCAGCGCCGTGGTTGGGAACACTGAAGCTTTCTTT. This chain connects TRBV7-6 to TRBJ1-1; no definite D call. CDR3 size: 13 residues. The V gene lost 8 bases and the J gene lost 1 base, with 11 bases spanning the gap. Germline assignment: CDR1 SGHVS and CDR2 FNYEAQ.

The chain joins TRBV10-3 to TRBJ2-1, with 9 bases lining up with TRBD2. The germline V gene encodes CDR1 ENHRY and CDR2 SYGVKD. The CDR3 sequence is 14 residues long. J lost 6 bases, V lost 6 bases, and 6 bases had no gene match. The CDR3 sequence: CAIRREGGSNEQFF. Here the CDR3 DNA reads TGTGCCATCAGGCGGGAGGGCGGATCCAATGAGCAGTTCTTC.

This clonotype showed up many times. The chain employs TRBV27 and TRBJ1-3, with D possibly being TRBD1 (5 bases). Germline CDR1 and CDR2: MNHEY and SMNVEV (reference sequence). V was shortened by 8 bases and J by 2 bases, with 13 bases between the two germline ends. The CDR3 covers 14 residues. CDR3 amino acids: CASSSRGAGNTIYF. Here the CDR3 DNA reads TGTGCCAGCTCATCACGGGGGGCTGGAAACACCATATATTTT.

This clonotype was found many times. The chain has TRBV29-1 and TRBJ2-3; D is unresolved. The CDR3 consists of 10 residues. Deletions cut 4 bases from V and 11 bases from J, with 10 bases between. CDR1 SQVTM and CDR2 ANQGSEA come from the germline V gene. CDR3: CSVGALGQYF. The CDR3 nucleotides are TGCAGCGTTGGAGCGCTGGGGCAGTATTTT.

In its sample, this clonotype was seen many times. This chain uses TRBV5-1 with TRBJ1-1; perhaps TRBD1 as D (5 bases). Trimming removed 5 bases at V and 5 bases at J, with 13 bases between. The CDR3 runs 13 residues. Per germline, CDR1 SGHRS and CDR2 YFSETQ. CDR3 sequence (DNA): TGCGCCAGCAGGGCAGGGCCTGGAACTGAAGCTTTCTTT. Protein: CASRAGPGTEAFF.

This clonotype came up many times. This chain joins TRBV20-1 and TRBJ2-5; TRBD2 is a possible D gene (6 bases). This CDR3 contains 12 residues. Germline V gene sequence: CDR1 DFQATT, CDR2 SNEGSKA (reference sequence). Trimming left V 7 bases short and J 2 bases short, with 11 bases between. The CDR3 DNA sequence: TGCAGTGTCACCGGACTACAAGAGACCCAGTACTTC. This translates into CSVTGLQETQYF.

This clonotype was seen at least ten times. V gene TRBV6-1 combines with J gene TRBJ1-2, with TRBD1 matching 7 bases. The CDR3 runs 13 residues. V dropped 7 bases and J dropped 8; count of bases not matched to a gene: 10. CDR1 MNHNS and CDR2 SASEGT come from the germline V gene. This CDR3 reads CASIVGGPLGYTF. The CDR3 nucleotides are TGTGCCAGCATCGTAGGGGGCCCTTTGGGCTACACCTTC.

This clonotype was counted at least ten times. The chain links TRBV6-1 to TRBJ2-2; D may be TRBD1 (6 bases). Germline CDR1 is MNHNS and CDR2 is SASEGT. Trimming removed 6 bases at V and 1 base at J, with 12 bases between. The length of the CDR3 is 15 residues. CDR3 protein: CASSPPGQNTGELFF. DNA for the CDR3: TGTGCCAGCAGCCCCCCGGGACAGAACACCGGGGAGCTGTTTTTT.

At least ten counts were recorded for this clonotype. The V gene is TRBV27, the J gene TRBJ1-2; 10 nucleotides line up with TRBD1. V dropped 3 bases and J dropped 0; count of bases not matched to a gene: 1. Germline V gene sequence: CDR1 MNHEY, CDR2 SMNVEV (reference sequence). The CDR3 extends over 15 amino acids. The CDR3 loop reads CASSFGTGANYGYTF. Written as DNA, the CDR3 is TGTGCCAGCAGTTTTGGGACAGGGGCTAACTATGGCTACACCTTC.

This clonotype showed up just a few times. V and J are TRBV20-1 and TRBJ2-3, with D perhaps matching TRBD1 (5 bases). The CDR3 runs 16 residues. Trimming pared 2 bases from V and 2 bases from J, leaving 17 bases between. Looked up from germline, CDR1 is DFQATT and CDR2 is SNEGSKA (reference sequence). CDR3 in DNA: TGCAGTGCTAGACCCAGCCGACAGACTCTCACAGATACGCAGTATTTT. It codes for CSARPSRQTLTDTQYF.

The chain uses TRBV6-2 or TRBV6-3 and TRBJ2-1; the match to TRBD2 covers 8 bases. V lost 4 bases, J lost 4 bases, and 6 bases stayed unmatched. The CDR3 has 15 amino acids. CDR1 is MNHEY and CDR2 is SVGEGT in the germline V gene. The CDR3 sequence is CASSFGLASYNEQFF. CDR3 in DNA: TGTGCCAGCAGTTTTGGACTAGCAAGTTACAATGAGCAGTTCTTC.

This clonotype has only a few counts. This CDR3 reads CASSLDWEQFF. In DNA, the CDR3 is TGTGCCAGCAGCTTAGATTGGGAGCAGTTCTTC. This chain links TRBV6-1 with TRBJ2-1; D remains ambiguous. The CDR3 spans 11 residues. Trimming stripped 6 bases from V and 10 bases from J, with 10 bases between. Germline loops: CDR1 MNHNS, CDR2 SASEGT.

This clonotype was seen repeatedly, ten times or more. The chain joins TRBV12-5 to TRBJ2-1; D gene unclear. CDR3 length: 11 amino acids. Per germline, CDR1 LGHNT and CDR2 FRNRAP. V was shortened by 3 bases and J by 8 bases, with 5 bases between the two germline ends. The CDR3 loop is CASGLGYEQFF. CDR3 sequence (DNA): TGTGCTAGTGGTTTAGGGTATGAGCAGTTCTTC.

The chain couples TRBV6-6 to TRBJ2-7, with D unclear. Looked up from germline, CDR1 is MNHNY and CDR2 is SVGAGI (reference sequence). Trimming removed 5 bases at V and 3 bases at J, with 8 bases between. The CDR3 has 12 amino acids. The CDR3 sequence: CASSTLSYEQYF. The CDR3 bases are TGTGCCAGCAGTACCCTCAGCTACGAGCAGTACTTC.

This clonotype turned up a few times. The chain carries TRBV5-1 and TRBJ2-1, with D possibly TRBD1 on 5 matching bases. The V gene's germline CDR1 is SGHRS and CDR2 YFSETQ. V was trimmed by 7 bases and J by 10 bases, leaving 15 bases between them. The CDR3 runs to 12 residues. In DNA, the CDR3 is TGCGCCAGCCAAACCCAGGGCCGCGAGCAGTTCTTC. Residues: CASQTQGREQFF.

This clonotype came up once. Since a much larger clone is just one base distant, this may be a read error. CDR3 loop: CVWLLKGNTQYF. For the CDR3, the DNA is TGTGTCTGGCTCCTGAAGGGCAATACGCAGTATTTT. The rearrangement links TRBV30 to TRBJ2-3, with D unresolved. There are 12 residues in the CDR3. CDR1 is GTSNPN, CDR2 SVGIG, per germline (reference sequence). Based on the CDR3 plus reference TRBV30 and TRBJ2-3, the full variable domain is SQTIHQWPATLVQPVGSPLSLECTVEGTSNPNLYWYRQAAGRGLQLLFYSVGIGQISSEVPQNLSASRPQDRQFILSSKKLLLSDSGFYLCVWLLKGNTQYFGPGTRLTVL.

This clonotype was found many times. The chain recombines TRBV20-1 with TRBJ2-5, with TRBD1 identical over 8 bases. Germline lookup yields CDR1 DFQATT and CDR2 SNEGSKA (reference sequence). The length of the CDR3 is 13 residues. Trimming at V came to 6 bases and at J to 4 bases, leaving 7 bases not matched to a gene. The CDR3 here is CSAWTGLGETQYF. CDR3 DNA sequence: TGCAGTGCATGGACAGGGTTAGGAGAGACCCAGTACTTC.

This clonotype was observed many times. The CDR3 nucleotides read TGTGCCAGCAGTCCAATACAGGGGAACTATGGCTACACCTTC. It is translated as CASSPIQGNYGYTF. This rearrangement joins TRBV12-3 or TRBV12-4 to TRBJ1-2, with 7 positions matching TRBD1. Losses at the gene ends were 5 bases for V and 2 bases for J; bases not matched to a gene: 5. This CDR3 is 14 amino acids long.

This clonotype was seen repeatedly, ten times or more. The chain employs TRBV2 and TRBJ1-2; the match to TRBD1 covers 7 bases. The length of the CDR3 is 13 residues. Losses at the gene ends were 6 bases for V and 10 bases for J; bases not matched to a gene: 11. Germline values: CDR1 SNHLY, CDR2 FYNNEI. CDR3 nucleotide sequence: TGTGCCAGCAGAGGACAGGCCAGGGTGCCCTACACCTTC. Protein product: CASRGQARVPYTF. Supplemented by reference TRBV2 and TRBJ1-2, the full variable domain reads EPEVTQTPSHQVTQMGQEVILRCVPISNHLYFYWYRQILGQKVEFLVSFYNNEISEKSEIFDDQFSVERPDGSNFTLKIRSTKLEDSAMYFCASRGQARVPYTFGSGTRLTVV.

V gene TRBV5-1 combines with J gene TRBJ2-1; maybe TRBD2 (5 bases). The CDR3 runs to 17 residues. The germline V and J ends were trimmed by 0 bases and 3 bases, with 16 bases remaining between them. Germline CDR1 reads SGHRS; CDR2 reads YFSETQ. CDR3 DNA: TGCGCCAGCAGCTTGGTTCCGTTGAGGGAGATCTACAATGAGCAGTTCTTC. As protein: CASSLVPLREIYNEQFF.

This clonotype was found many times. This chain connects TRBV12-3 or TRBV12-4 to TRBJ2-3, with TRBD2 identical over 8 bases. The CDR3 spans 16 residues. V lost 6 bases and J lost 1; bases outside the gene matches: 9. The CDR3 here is CASSLDGLAGTDTQYF. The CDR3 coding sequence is TGTGCCAGCAGCCTCGATGGACTAGCCGGCACAGATACGCAGTATTTT.

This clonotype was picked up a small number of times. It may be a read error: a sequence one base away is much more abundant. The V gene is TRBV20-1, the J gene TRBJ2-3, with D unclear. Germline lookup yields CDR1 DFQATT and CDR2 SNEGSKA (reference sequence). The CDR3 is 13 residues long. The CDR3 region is CSASGRYTNTQYF. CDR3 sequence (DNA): TGCAGTGCTAGTGGCCGCTACACAAATACGCAGTATTTT.

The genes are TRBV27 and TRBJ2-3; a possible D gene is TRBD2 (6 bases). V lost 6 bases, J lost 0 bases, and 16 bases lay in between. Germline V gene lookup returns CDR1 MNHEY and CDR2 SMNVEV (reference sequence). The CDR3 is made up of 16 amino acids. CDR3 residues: CASSLEVGTSTDTQYF. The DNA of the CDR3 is TGTGCCAGCAGCTTAGAAGTCGGGACTAGCACAGATACGCAGTATTTT.

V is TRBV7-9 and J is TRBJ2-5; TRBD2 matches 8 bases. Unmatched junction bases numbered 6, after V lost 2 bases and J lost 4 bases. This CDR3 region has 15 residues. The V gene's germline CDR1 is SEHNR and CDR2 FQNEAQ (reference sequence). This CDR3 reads CASSLSRGGGETQYF. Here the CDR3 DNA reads TGTGCCAGCAGCTTAAGTCGGGGGGGAGGAGAGACCCAGTACTTC.

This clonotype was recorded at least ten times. The CDR3 DNA follows: TGTGCCACCAGGGACAGGTGGGACGAGCAGTTCTTC. It specifies CATRDRWDEQFF. The chain links TRBV24-1 to TRBJ2-1, with 7 bases identical to TRBD1. The V segment lost 7 bases and the J segment 10 bases; nucleotides outside the gene matches: 6. Per the germline V gene, CDR1 is KGHDR and CDR2 is SFDVKD. This CDR3 has 12 residues.

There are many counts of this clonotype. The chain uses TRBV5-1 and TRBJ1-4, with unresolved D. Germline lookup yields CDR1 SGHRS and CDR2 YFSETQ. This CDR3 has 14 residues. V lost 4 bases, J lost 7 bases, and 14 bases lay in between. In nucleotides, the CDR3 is TGCGCCAGCAGCAAATCCAGTGGTGTTGAAAAACTGTTTTTT. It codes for CASSKSSGVEKLFF.